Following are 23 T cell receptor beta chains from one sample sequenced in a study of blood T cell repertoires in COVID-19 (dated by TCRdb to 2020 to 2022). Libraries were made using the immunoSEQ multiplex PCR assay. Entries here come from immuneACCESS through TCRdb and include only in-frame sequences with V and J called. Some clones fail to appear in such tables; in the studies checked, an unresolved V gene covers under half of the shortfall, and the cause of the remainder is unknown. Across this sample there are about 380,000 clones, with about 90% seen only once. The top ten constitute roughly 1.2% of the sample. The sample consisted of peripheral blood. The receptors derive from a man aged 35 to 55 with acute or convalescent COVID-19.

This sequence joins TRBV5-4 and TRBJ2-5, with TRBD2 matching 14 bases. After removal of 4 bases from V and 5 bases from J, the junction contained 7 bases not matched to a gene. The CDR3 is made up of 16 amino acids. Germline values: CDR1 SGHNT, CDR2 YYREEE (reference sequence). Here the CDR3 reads CASSLRLAGGGETQYF. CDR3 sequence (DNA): TGTGCCAGCAGCCTACGACTAGCGGGAGGGGGGGAGACCCAGTACTTC.

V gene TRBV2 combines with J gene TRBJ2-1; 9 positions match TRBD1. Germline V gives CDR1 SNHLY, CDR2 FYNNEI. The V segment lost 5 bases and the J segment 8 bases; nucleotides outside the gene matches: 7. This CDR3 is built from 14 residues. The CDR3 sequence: CASSFPGQGYEQFF. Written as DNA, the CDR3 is TGTGCCAGCAGTTTCCCGGGACAGGGATATGAGCAGTTCTTC.

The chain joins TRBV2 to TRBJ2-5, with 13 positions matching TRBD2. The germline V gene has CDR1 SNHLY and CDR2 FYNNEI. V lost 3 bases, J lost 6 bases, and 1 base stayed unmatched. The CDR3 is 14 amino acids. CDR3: CASSEGLAGKTQYF. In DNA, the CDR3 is TGTGCCAGCAGTGAGGGACTAGCGGGGAAGACCCAGTACTTC.

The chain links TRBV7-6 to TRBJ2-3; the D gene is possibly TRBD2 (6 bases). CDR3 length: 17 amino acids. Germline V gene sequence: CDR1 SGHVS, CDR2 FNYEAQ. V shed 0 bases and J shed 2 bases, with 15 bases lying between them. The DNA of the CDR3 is TGTGCCAGCAGCTTAGCGCATCTTGGCGGGGCCACAGATACGCAGTATTTT. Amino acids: CASSLAHLGGATDTQYF. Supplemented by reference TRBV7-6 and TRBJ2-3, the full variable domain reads GAGVSQSPRYKVTKRGQDVALRCDPISGHVSLYWYRQALGQGPEFLTYFNYEAQQDKSGLPNDRFSAERPEGSISTLTIQRTEQRDSAMYRCASSLAHLGGATDTQYFGPGTRLTVL.

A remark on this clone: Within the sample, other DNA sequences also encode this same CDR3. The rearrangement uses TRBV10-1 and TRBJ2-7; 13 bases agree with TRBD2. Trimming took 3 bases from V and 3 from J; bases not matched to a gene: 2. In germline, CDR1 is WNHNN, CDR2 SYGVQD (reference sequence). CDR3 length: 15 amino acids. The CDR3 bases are TGCGCCAGCAGTGAAGGACTAGCGGGAGTCTACGAGCAGTACTTC. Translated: CASSEGLAGVYEQYF.

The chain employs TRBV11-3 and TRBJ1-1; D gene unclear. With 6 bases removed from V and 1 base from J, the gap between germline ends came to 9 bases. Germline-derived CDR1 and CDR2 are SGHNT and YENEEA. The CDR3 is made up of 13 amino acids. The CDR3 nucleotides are TGTGCCAGCAGTTCCTACTCGAACACTGAAGCTTTCTTT. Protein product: CASSSYSNTEAFF.

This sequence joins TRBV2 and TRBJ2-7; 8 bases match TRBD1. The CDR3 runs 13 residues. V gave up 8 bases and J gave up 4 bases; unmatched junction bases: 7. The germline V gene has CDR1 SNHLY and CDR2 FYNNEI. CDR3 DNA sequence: TGTGCCAGCTCAGGGGGCAGGGTGTACGAGCAGTACTTC. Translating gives CASSGGRVYEQYF.

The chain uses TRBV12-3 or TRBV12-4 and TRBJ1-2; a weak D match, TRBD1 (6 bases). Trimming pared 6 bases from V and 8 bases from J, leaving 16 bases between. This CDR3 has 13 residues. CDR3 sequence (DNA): TGTGCCAGCAGGTTGACAGGAACCCGAGGCTACACCTTC. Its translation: CASRLTGTRGYTF.

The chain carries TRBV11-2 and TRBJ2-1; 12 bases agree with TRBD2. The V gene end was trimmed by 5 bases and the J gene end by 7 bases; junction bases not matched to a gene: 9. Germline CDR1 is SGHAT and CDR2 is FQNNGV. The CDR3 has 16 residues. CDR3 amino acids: CASSLRTSGDFNEQFF. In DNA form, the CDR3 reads TGTGCCAGCAGCCTCCGGACTAGCGGGGATTTTAATGAGCAGTTCTTC.

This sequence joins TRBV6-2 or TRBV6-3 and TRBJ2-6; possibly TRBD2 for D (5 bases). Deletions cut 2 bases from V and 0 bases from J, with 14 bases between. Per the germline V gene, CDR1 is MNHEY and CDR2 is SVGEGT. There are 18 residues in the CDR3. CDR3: CASSYDLTSGSGANVLTF. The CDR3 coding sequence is TGTGCCAGCAGTTACGATTTAACCAGCGGCTCTGGGGCCAACGTCCTGACTTTC.

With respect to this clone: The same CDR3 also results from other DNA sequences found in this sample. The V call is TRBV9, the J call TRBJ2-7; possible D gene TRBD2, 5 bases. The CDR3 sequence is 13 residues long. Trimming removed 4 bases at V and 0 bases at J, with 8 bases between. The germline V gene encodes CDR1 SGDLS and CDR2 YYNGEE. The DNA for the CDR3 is TGTGCCAGCAGCCCGGGGAGCTCCTACGAGCAGTACTTC. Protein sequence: CASSPGSSYEQYF.

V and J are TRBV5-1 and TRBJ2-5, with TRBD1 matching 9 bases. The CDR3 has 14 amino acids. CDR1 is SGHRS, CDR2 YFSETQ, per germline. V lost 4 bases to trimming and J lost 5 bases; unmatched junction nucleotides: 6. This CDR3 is CASSVGTGMETQYF. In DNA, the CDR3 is TGCGCCAGCAGCGTGGGGACAGGGATGGAGACCCAGTACTTC.

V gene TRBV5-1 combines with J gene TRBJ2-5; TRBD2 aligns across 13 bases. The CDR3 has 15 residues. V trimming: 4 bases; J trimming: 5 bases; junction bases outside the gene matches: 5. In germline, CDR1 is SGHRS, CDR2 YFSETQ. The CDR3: CASSTGLAGRETQYF. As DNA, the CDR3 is TGCGCCAGCAGCACGGGACTAGCGGGACGGGAGACCCAGTACTTC.

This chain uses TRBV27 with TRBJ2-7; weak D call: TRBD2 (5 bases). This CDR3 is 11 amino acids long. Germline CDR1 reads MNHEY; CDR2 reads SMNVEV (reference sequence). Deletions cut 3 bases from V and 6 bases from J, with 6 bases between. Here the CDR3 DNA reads TGTGCCAGCAGTTTTGGAGGCGAGCAGTACTTC. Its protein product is CASSFGGEQYF.

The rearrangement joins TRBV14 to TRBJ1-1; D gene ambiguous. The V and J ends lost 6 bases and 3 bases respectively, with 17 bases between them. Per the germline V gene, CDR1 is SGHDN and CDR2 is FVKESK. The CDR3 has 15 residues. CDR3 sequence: CASSRVGRVYTEAFF. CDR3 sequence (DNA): TGTGCCAGCAGTCGAGTCGGGAGGGTGTACACTGAAGCTTTCTTT.

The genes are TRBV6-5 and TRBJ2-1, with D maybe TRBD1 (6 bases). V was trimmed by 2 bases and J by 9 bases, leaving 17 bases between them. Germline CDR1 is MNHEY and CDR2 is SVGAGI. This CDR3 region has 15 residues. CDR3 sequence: CASSYLGRGRGEQFF. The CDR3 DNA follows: TGTGCCAGCAGTTACCTGGGCAGGGGCCGCGGTGAGCAGTTCTTC.

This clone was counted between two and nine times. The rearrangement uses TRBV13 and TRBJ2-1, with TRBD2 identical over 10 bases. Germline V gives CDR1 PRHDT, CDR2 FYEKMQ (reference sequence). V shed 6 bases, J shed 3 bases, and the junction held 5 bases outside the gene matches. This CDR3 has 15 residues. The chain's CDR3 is CASSPSGGGYNEQFF. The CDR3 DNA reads TGTGCCAGCAGTCCCAGCGGGGGGGGCTACAATGAGCAGTTCTTC.

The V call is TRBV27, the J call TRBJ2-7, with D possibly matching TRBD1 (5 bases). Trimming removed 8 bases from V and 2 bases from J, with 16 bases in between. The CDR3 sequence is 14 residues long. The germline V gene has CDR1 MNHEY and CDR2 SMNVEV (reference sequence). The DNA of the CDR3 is TGTGCCAGCTCCACCAGGGAAACTGCCTACGAGCAGTACTTC. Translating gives CASSTRETAYEQYF.

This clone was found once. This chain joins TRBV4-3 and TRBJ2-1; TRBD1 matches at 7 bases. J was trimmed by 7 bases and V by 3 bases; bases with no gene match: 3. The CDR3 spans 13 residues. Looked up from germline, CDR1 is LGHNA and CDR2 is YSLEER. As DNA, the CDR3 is TGCGCCAGCAGCCAGTTACAGGGGAATGAGCAGTTCTTC. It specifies CASSQLQGNEQFF.

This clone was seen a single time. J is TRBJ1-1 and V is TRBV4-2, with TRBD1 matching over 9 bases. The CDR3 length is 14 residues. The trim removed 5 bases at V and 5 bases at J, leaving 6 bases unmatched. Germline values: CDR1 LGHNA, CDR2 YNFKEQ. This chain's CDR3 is CASSVGQGLTEAFF. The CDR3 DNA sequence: TGTGCCAGCAGCGTAGGACAGGGGTTAACTGAAGCTTTCTTT.

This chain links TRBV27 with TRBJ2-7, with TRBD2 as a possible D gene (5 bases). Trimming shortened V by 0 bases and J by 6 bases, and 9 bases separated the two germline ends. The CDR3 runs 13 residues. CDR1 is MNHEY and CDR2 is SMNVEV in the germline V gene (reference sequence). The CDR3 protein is CASSLSARGEQYF. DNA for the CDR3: TGTGCCAGCAGTTTATCGGCCCGGGGCGAGCAGTACTTC.

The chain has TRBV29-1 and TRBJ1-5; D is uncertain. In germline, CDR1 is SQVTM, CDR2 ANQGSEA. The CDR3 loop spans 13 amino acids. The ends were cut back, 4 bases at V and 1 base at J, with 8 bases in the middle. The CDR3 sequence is CSVVVGSNQPQHF. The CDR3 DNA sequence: TGCAGCGTTGTCGTTGGCAGCAATCAGCCCCAGCATTTT.

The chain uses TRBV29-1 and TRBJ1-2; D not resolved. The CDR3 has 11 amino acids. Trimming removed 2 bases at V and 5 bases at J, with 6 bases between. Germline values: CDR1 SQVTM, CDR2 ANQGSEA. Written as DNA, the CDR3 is TGCAGCGTTGAATCGGGGTATGGCTACACCTTC. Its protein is CSVESGYGYTF. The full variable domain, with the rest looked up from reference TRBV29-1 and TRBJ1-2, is SAVISQKPSRDICQRGTSLTIQCQVDSQVTMMFWYRQQPGQSLTLIATANQGSEATYESGFVIDKFPISRPNLTFSTLTVSNMSPEDSSIYLCSVESGYGYTFGSGTRLTVV.